This TCR beta chain was found in a study of glioma-infiltrating T cells. The CDR3 has 14 residues. V lost 7 bases, J lost 1 base, and 14 bases lay in between. CDR1 is SGHRS, CDR2 YFSETQ, per germline. TCR alpha and beta CDR3 regions were amplified from RNA using iRepertoire nested multiplex PCR. For one-step reverse transcription and amplification, about 90-400 ng of tissue mRNA or PBMC total RNA was used. MiXCR was run by TCRdb on the multiplex PCR reads, yielding one entry per CDR3 protein. The table lists fewer than 200,000 distinct CDR3 sequences, more than 30% of them singletons. This clonotype was obtained from a human donor with low-grade glioma or glioblastoma, undergoing nonglioma brain surgery, or in good health (not recorded which). The chain has TRBV5-1 and TRBJ1-1; possible D gene TRBD1, 5 bases. The sequenced sample consisted of glioma tissue, nonneoplastic brain tissue, or PBMCs (not recorded which). CDR3 in amino acids: CASRQWGANTEAFF. The DNA for the CDR3 is TGCGCCAGCCGACAGTGGGGAGCGAACACTGAAGCTTTCTTT.